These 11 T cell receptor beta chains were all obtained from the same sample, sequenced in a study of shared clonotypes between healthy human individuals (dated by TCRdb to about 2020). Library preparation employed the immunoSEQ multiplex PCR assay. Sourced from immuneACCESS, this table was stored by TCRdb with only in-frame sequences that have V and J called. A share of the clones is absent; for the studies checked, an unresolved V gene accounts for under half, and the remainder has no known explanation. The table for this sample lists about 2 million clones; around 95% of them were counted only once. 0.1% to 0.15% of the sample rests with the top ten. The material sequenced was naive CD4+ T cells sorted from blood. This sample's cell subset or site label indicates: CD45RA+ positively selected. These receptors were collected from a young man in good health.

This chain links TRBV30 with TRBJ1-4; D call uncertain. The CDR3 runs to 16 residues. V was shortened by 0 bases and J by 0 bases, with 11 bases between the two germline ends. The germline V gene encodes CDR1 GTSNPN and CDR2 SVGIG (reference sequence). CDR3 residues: CAWSVGRTSTNEKLFF. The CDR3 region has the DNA TGTGCCTGGAGTGTAGGCAGGACCTCAACTAATGAAAAACTGTTTTTT.

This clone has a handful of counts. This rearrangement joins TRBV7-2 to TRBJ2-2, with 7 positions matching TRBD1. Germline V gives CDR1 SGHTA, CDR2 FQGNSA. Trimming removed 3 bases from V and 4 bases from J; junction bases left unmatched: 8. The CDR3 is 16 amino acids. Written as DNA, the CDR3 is TGTGCCAGCAGCTTGGTTACAGGGGCAGGCACCGGGGAGCTGTTTTTT. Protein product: CASSLVTGAGTGELFF. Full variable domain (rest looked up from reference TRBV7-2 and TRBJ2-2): GAGVSQSPSNKVTEKGKDVELRCDPISGHTALYWYRQSLGQGLEFLIYFQGNSAPDKSGLPSDRFSAERTGGSVSTLTIQRTQQEDSAVYLCASSLVTGAGTGELFFGEGSRLTVL.

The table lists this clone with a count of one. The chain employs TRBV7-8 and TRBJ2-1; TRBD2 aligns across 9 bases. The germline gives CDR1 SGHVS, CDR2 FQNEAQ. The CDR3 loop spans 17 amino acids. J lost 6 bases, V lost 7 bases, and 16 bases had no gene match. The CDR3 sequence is CASIPRRGLAGINEQFF. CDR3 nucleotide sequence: TGTGCCAGCATCCCAAGGAGGGGACTAGCAGGTATCAATGAGCAGTTCTTC.

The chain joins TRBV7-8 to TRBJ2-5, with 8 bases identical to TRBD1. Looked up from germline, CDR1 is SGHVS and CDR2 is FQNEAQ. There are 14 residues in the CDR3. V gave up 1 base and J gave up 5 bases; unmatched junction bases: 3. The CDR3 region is CASSLGTGTETQYF. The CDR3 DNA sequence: TGTGCCAGCAGCTTAGGGACAGGGACGGAGACCCAGTACTTC.

The CDR3 reads CASSPREYVGEQFF. The CDR3 region has the DNA TGTGCCAGCTCACCACGGGAATACGTCGGTGAGCAGTTCTTC. This rearrangement joins TRBV18 to TRBJ2-1; D is unresolved. The CDR3 loop spans 14 amino acids. Germline loops: CDR1 KGHSH, CDR2 LQKENI. V was shortened by 1 base and J by 9 bases, with 13 bases between the two germline ends.

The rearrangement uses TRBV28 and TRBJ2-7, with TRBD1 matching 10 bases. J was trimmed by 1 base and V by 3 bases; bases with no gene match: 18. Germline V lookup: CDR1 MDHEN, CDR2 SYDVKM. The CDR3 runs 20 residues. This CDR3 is CASSFSWYRRMGQGSYEQYF. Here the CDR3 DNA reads TGTGCCAGCAGTTTCAGTTGGTATCGTAGAATGGGACAGGGGTCCTACGAGCAGTACTTC.

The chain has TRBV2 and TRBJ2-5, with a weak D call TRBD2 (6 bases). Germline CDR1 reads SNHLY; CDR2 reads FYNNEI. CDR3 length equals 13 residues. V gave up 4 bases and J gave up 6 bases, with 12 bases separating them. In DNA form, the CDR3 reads TGTGCCAGCAGTGGCCCCGGGAGCCAGACCCAGTACTTC. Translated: CASSGPGSQTQYF.

CDR3 in DNA: TGTGCCAGCAGCTTAAGCGCAGCCTCCTACGAGCAGTACTTC. It translates to CASSLSAASYEQYF. The chain employs TRBV7-3 and TRBJ2-7, with D uncertain. Germline V gene sequence: CDR1 SGHTA, CDR2 FQGTGA. The V and J ends lost 1 base and 0 bases respectively, with 7 bases between them. The CDR3 has 14 residues.

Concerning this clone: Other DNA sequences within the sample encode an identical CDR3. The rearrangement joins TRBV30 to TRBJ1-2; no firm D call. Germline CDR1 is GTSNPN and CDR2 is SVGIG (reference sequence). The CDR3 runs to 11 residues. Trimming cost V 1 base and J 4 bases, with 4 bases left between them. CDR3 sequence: CAWSGGYGYTF. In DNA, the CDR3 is TGTGCCTGGAGTGGGGGCTATGGCTACACCTTC.

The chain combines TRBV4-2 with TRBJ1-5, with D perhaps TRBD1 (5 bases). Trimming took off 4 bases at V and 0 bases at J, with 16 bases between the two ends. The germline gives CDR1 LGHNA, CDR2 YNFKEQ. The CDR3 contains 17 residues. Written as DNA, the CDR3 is TGTGCCAGCAGCCGAGAAGTGGGGACGGATAGCAATCAGCCCCAGCATTTT. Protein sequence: CASSREVGTDSNQPQHF.

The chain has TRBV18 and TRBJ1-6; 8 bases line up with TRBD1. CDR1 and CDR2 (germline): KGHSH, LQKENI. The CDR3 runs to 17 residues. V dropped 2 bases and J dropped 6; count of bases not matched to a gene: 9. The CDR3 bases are TGTGCCAGCTCACCAAATAGACCCGGACAGGGTAATTCACCCCTCCACTTT. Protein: CASSPNRPGQGNSPLHF.